The rows below give T cell receptor beta chains drawn from one sample of a study of blood T cells in healthy people across ages. Each CDR3 protein gets one entry after TCRdb re-called the 5' RACE reads with MiXCR. The sample lists 650,000 to 800,000 distinct CDR3 sequences, under 45% occurring once. Input material: blood. These receptors were collected from a man between 60 and 75 years old in good health. The CDR3 runs from the conserved cysteine through the conserved F or W. The order of the fields is D gene, clone size, V gene, J gene, CDR3 protein, CDR3 DNA. D genes are given only for firm matches. Expanded clones get a size class; other rows say once, few or many, or leave the size out.

d_call: .
clone_size: few
v_call: TRBV12-3/TRBV12-4
j_call: TRBJ1-6
cdr3_aa: CASSPRTERSLPLHF
cdr3_nt: TGTGCCAGCAGTCCACGGACGGAGAGAAGTTTACCCCTCCACTTT

d_call: .
clone_size: .
v_call: TRBV20-1
j_call: TRBJ2-1
cdr3_aa: CSAIRQVPNLFSYNEQFF
cdr3_nt: TGCAGTGCTATCCGCCAGGTACCTAACCTATTCTCCTACAATGAGCAGTTCTTC

d_call: TRBD1
clone_size: .
v_call: TRBV20-1
j_call: TRBJ1-2
cdr3_aa: CSARGGTGHGYTF
cdr3_nt: TGCAGTGCTAGAGGGGGGACAGGGCATGGCTACACCTTC

d_call: .
clone_size: few
v_call: TRBV7-8
j_call: TRBJ2-3
cdr3_aa: CASSLAWDGTQYF
cdr3_nt: TGTGCCAGCAGCTTAGCTTGGGACGGTACGCAGTATTTT

d_call: .
clone_size: .
v_call: TRBV29-1
j_call: TRBJ1-4
cdr3_aa: CSVGGPDSNEKLFF
cdr3_nt: TGCAGCGTTGGGGGGCCGGACAGTAATGAAAAACTGTTTTTT

d_call: .
clone_size: few
v_call: TRBV4-1
j_call: TRBJ2-6
cdr3_aa: CASSQELRDIAGGANVLTF
cdr3_nt: TGCGCCAGCAGCCAAGAGTTACGGGACATAGCCGGTGGGGCCAACGTCCTGACTTTC

d_call: .
clone_size: .
v_call: TRBV2
j_call: TRBJ1-1
cdr3_aa: CASRVMGEAFF
cdr3_nt: TGTGCCAGCAGGGTGATGGGTGAAGCTTTCTTT

d_call: .
clone_size: few
v_call: TRBV6-6
j_call: TRBJ2-7
cdr3_aa: CASSMDRTAGEQYF
cdr3_nt: TGTGCCAGCAGTATGGACAGGACAGCGGGGGAGCAGTACTTC

d_call: TRBD1
clone_size: few
v_call: TRBV7-2
j_call: TRBJ2-7
cdr3_aa: CASSLGDRDIDEQYF
cdr3_nt: TGTGCCAGCAGCTTAGGGGACAGGGATATCGACGAGCAGTACTTC

d_call: .
clone_size: .
v_call: TRBV5-1
j_call: TRBJ2-3
cdr3_aa: CASSPRTLGGTDTQYF
cdr3_nt: TGCGCCAGCAGCCCCCGGACCCTGGGGGGAACAGATACGCAGTATTTT

d_call: TRBD1
clone_size: few
v_call: TRBV4-2
j_call: TRBJ1-3
cdr3_aa: CASSQDGTGTGNTIYF
cdr3_nt: TGTGCCAGCAGCCAGGACGGGACAGGGACTGGAAACACCATATATTTT

d_call: .
clone_size: .
v_call: TRBV20-1
j_call: TRBJ2-5
cdr3_aa: CSARVIGEQYF
cdr3_nt: TGCAGTGCTAGAGTCATCGGTGAGCAGTACTTC

d_call: TRBD1
clone_size: .
v_call: TRBV4-3
j_call: TRBJ2-7
cdr3_aa: CASSQNGQGRNYEQYF
cdr3_nt: TGCGCCAGCAGCCAAAACGGACAGGGTCGGAACTACGAGCAGTACTTC

d_call: .
clone_size: .
v_call: TRBV4-3
j_call: TRBJ2-3
cdr3_aa: CASSQRAKLDTRYF
cdr3_nt: TGCGCCAGCAGCCAACGGGCTAAGCTGGATACGCGGTATTTT

d_call: TRBD2
clone_size: .
v_call: TRBV12-3/TRBV12-4
j_call: TRBJ2-3
cdr3_aa: CASSTGTSGGPGDTQYF
cdr3_nt: TGTGCCAGCAGTACCGGGACTAGCGGGGGGCCGGGCGATACGCAGTATTTT

d_call: .
clone_size: .
v_call: TRBV6-2/TRBV6-3
j_call: TRBJ2-7
cdr3_aa: CASSYWAGESEQYF
cdr3_nt: TGTGCCAGCAGTTACTGGGCAGGGGAAAGCGAGCAGTACTTC

d_call: .
clone_size: .
v_call: TRBV11-2
j_call: TRBJ2-3
cdr3_aa: CASSLTNRASGTDTQYF
cdr3_nt: TGTGCCAGCAGCTTAACTAATAGGGCTAGCGGCACAGATACGCAGTATTTT

d_call: TRBD1
clone_size: .
v_call: TRBV28
j_call: TRBJ2-7
cdr3_aa: CASKVPGQGSYEQYF
cdr3_nt: TGTGCCAGCAAAGTACCGGGACAGGGGTCGTACGAGCAGTACTTC

d_call: TRBD1
clone_size: .
v_call: TRBV12-3/TRBV12-4
j_call: TRBJ1-2
cdr3_aa: CASRNLGQGDGYTF
cdr3_nt: TGTGCCAGCAGAAACCTCGGACAGGGAGATGGCTACACCTTC

d_call: TRBD1
clone_size: .
v_call: TRBV11-1
j_call: TRBJ2-1
cdr3_aa: CASSLGDRGDYNEQFF
cdr3_nt: TGTGCCAGCAGCTTAGGTGACAGGGGTGACTACAATGAGCAGTTCTTC

d_call: TRBD2
clone_size: .
v_call: TRBV12-3/TRBV12-4
j_call: TRBJ2-2
cdr3_aa: CASSPAGGRTGELFF
cdr3_nt: TGTGCCAGCAGCCCAGCGGGAGGGAGAACCGGGGAGCTGTTTTTT

d_call: .
clone_size: once
v_call: TRBV6-2/TRBV6-3
j_call: TRBJ2-1
cdr3_aa: CASSYPSHEQFF
cdr3_nt: TGTGCCAGCAGTTATCCGTCTCATGAGCAGTTCTTC

d_call: TRBD1
clone_size: few
v_call: TRBV18
j_call: TRBJ2-1
cdr3_aa: CASSPLPGTGSLNEQFF
cdr3_nt: TGTGCCAGCTCACCACTTCCCGGGACAGGGTCTCTCAATGAGCAGTTCTTC

d_call: TRBD2
clone_size: few
v_call: TRBV7-6
j_call: TRBJ2-5
cdr3_aa: CASSFFSGGQETQYF
cdr3_nt: TGTGCCAGCAGCTTTTTCAGCGGGGGGCAAGAGACCCAGTACTTC

d_call: .
clone_size: .
v_call: TRBV20-1
j_call: TRBJ2-7
cdr3_aa: CSARFLGEWRGLYNEQYF
cdr3_nt: TGCAGTGCTAGATTTTTAGGGGAGTGGAGAGGGCTCTACAATGAGCAGTACTTC

d_call: .
clone_size: .
v_call: TRBV30
j_call: TRBJ1-2
cdr3_aa: CAWSVLRLNGYTF
cdr3_nt: TGTGCCTGGAGTGTACTCAGGTTGAATGGCTACACCTTC

d_call: TRBD1
clone_size: .
v_call: TRBV7-9
j_call: TRBJ2-7
cdr3_aa: CASAPGQVYEQYF
cdr3_nt: TGTGCCTCCGCGCCGGGACAGGTCTACGAGCAGTACTTC

d_call: .
clone_size: .
v_call: TRBV7-9
j_call: TRBJ2-7
cdr3_aa: CASSAPQGSYEQYF
cdr3_nt: TGTGCCAGCAGCGCGCCACAGGGCTCCTACGAGCAGTACTTC